This passage covers 5 T cell receptor beta chains from one sample sequenced in a study of T cells in Graves' hyperthyroidism and ophthalmopathy. RNA transcripts served as the template for amplifying TCR beta CDR3 regions. The HTBI set primed first-round TCR CDR3 RT-PCR. MiXCR was run by TCRdb on the multiplex PCR reads, yielding one entry per CDR3 protein. Of 460,000 or so distinct CDR3 sequences listed, 13% to 15% were seen once; the top ten hold less than 20%. Sequences were obtained from blood. Every receptor here comes from a woman under 30 with Graves' hyperthyroidism.

This clonotype was detected many times. The chain combines TRBV6-1 with TRBJ2-3, with 7 positions matching TRBD2. Looked up from germline, CDR1 is MNHNS and CDR2 is SASEGT. With 8 bases clipped from V and 2 bases from J, the junction kept 4 bases outside the gene matches. This CDR3 region has 13 residues. CDR3 coding DNA: TGTGCCAGCGGGCTAGCGGCCACAGATACGCAGTATTTT. Amino acids: CASGLAATDTQYF.

The chain is built from TRBV2 and TRBJ2-1, with 13 bases identical to TRBD2. Trimming at V came to 10 bases and at J to 6 bases, leaving 6 bases not matched to a gene. The CDR3 has 14 amino acids. The germline V gene encodes CDR1 SNHLY and CDR2 FYNNEI. The CDR3 DNA reads as TGTGCCACCGGGACTAGCGGGACTATCAATGAGCAGTTCTTC. This sequence encodes CATGTSGTINEQFF.

A word on this clonotype: Given a much more abundant clone one base away, this may be a read error. The V gene is TRBV20-1, the J gene TRBJ1-3, with a tentative D call TRBD1 (5 bases). CDR3 length: 18 residues. Per the germline V gene, CDR1 is DFQATT and CDR2 is SNEGSKA (reference sequence). This chain's CDR3 is CSARDPWGDRDSGNTMYF. For the CDR3, the DNA is TGCAGTGCTAGAGATCCGTGGGGGGATCGGGACTCTGGAAACACCATGTATTTT.

This clonotype was detected many times. The V call is TRBV24-1, the J call TRBJ2-2, with 7 bases identical to TRBD2. The junction had 1 base not matched to a gene; V was cut back by 6 bases and J by 1 base. The CDR3 covers 14 residues. Germline assignment: CDR1 KGHDR and CDR2 SFDVKD. CDR3 amino acids: CATSSGGNTGELFF. Here the CDR3 DNA reads TGTGCCACCAGTTCGGGGGGGAACACCGGGGAGCTGTTTTTT.

This clonotype was seen repeatedly, ten times or more. V is TRBV7-8 and J is TRBJ2-1; TRBD1 matches 9 bases. Germline V lookup: CDR1 SGHVS, CDR2 FQNEAQ. This CDR3 contains 19 residues. Trimming cost V 4 bases and J 5 bases; bases outside gene matches: 18. The CDR3 nucleotides read TGTGCCAGCAGCTCACATCGTCCTCCAATCTGGGACAGGGACAATGAGCAGTTCTTC. Its translation is CASSSHRPPIWDRDNEQFF.